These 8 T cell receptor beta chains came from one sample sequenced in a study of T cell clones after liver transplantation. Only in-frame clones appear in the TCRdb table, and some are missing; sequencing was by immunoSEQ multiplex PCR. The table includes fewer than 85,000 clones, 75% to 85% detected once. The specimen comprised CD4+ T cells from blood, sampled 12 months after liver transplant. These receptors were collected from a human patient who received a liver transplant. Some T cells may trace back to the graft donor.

This chain's CDR3 is CASSLGFPLRNEQFF. CDR3 nucleotides: TGTGCCAGCAGTTTAGGGTTCCCCTTAAGGAATGAGCAGTTCTTC. The genes are TRBV28 and TRBJ2-1, with no clear D. V was shortened by 2 bases and J by 7 bases, with 15 bases between the two germline ends. This CDR3 spans 15 amino acids. CDR1 is MDHEN, CDR2 SYDVKM, per germline.

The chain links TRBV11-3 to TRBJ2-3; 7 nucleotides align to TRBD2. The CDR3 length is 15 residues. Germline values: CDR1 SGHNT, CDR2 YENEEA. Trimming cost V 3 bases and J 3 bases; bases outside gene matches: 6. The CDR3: CASSLREGPTDTQYF. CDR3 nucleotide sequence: TGTGCCAGCAGCTTGAGGGAGGGACCAACAGATACGCAGTATTTT.

This CDR3 is CASSLAWDAPYEQYF. The CDR3, as DNA: TGTGCCAGCAGCTTAGCCTGGGATGCTCCCTACGAGCAGTACTTC. The chain employs TRBV11-2 and TRBJ2-7, with D uncertain. The CDR3 is made up of 15 amino acids. V was clipped by 1 base and J by 2 bases, with 12 bases between them. Germline values: CDR1 SGHAT, CDR2 FQNNGV.

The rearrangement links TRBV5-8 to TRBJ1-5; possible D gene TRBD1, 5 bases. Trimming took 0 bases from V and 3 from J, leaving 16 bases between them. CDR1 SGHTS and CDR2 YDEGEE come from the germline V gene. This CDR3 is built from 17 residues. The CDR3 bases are TGTGCCAGCAGCTTGGGTCAGGGAAAAGGCTTCAATCAGCCCCAGCATTTT. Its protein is CASSLGQGKGFNQPQHF.

The chain's CDR3 is CASSADSSGGTQYF. CDR3 DNA sequence: TGTGCCAGCAGTGCGGACAGCTCGGGGGGGACCCAGTACTTC. V and J are TRBV2 and TRBJ2-5; perhaps TRBD2 as D (7 bases). V dropped 4 bases and J dropped 7 bases, with 16 bases sitting between them. CDR1 and CDR2 from the germline V gene are SNHLY and FYNNEI. CDR3 size: 14 residues.

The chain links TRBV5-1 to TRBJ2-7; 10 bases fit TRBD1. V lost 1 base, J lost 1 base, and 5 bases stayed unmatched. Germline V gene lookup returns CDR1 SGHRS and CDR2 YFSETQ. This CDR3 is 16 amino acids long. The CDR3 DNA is TGCGCCAGCAGCTTGACCGGACAGGGGGATTCCTACGAGCAGTACTTC. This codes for CASSLTGQGDSYEQYF. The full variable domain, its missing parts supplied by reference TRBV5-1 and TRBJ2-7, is KAGVTQTPRYLIKTRGQQVTLSCSPISGHRSVSWYQQTPGQGLQFLFEYFSETQRNKGNFPGRFSGRQFSNSRSEMNVSTLELGDSALYLCASSLTGQGDSYEQYFGPGTRLTVT.

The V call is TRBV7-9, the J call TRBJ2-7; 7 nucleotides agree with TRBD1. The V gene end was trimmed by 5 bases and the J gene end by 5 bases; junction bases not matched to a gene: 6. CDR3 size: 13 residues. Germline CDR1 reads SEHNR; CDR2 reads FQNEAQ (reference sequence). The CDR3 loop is CASSRLTGDEQYF. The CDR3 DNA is TGTGCCAGCAGCCGACTCACAGGGGACGAGCAGTACTTC.

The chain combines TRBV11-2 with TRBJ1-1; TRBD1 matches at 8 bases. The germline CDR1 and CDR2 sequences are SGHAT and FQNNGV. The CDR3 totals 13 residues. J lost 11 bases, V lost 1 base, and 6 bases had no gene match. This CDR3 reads CASSLGQGALAFF. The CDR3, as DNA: TGTGCCAGCAGCTTAGGCCAGGGGGCTTTGGCTTTCTTT.